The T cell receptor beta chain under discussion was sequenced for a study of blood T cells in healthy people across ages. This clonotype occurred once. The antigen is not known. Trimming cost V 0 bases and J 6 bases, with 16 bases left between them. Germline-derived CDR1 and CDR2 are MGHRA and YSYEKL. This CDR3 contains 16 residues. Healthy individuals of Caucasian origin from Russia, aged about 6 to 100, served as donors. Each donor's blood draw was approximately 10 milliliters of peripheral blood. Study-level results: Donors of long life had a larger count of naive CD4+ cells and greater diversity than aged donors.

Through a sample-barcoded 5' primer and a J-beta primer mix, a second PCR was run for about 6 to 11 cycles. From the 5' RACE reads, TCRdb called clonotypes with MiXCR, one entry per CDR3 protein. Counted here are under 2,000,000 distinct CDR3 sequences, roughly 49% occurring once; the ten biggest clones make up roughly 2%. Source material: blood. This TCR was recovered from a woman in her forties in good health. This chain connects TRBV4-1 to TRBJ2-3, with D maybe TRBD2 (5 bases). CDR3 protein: CASSQDQRERADTQYF. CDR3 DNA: TGCGCCAGCAGCCAAGATCAAAGGGAGAGGGCCGATACGCAGTATTTT.